These 13 T cell receptor beta chains originate from one sample sequenced in a study of blood T cell repertoires in COVID-19. Measured with immunoSEQ multiplex PCR; TCRdb has only the in-frame clones, and not every one. The repertoire holds roughly 43,000 clones, roughly 85% seen once, with approximately 15% in the top ten. The sample consisted of peripheral blood. The receptors were sampled from a human donor in a cohort sampled during active COVID-19. The donor label of this sample is uncertain.

This clone was observed a single time. The chain links TRBV27 to TRBJ1-5, with 7 positions matching TRBD1. CDR3 length equals 12 residues. The junction had 6 bases not matched to a gene; V was cut back by 6 bases and J by 10 bases. CDR1 is MNHEY and CDR2 is SMNVEV in the germline V gene (reference sequence). The CDR3 DNA reads as TGTGCCAGCAGCTACAGGGGAGGTCCCCAGCATTTT. Translating it yields CASSYRGGPQHF.

The chain uses TRBV9 and TRBJ2-3; a possible D gene is TRBD1 (5 bases). Trimming took 3 bases from V and 4 from J, leaving 12 bases between them. This CDR3 region has 14 residues. Germline CDR1 reads SGDLS; CDR2 reads YYNGEE. CDR3 residues: CASSEGRPADTQYF. The CDR3 coding sequence is TGTGCCAGCAGCGAGGGGCGCCCCGCAGATACGCAGTATTTT.

This clone was seen just once. The chain uses TRBV5-1 and TRBJ2-1, with 8 bases lining up with TRBD1. V lost 1 base to trimming and J lost 7 bases; unmatched junction nucleotides: 7. The CDR3 covers 15 residues. Germline CDR1 is SGHRS and CDR2 is YFSETQ. The CDR3 DNA reads TGCGCCAGCAGCTTGTTGGCAGGGGGCACGAATGAGCAGTTCTTC. Its protein is CASSLLAGGTNEQFF.

This chain links TRBV10-1 with TRBJ2-1; 9 bases agree with TRBD2. The CDR3 loop spans 16 amino acids. Unmatched junction bases numbered 15, after V lost 8 bases and J lost 7 bases. Looked up from germline, CDR1 is WNHNN and CDR2 is SYGVQD (reference sequence). CDR3 coding DNA: TGCGCCAGCGCAGTTTCTAGCGGGGCCTCTGGGAATGAGCAGTTCTTC. This codes for CASAVSSGASGNEQFF.

The gene calls are TRBV7-9 and TRBJ2-3, with TRBD2 matching 8 bases. J was trimmed by 1 base and V by 1 base; bases with no gene match: 4. CDR3 length equals 16 residues. CDR1 and CDR2 (germline): SEHNR, FQNEAQ (reference sequence). The DNA for the CDR3 is TGTGCCAGCAGCTTAGGATCCGGGGGGGGCACAGATACGCAGTATTTT. Encoded protein: CASSLGSGGGTDTQYF.

The CDR3 spells CASSIDRGDTQYF. CDR3 sequence (DNA): TGTGCCAGTAGTATAGATAGGGGAGATACGCAGTATTTT. The chain carries TRBV19 and TRBJ2-3; TRBD1 might be the D (5 bases). CDR3 length: 13 residues. V was clipped by 0 bases and J by 5 bases, with 6 bases between them. CDR1 is LNHDA and CDR2 is SQIVND in the germline V gene (reference sequence).

The V gene is TRBV15, the J gene TRBJ1-5; no definite D call. V dropped 0 bases and J dropped 0 bases, with 6 bases sitting between them. The germline V gene encodes CDR1 LNHNV and CDR2 YYDKDF (reference sequence). The CDR3 is made up of 15 amino acids. CDR3: CATSRDGLSNQPQHF. CDR3 nucleotide sequence: TGTGCCACCAGCAGAGATGGACTTAGCAATCAGCCCCAGCATTTT.

In DNA form, the CDR3 reads TGTGCCAGCAGCGTAGACCCGACCGAGACGGGCGAGCAGTACTTC. The encoded protein is CASSVDPTETGEQYF. The V gene is TRBV9, the J gene TRBJ2-7; D unresolved. The CDR3 is made up of 15 amino acids. Trimming took 0 bases from V and 6 from J, leaving 16 bases between them. Germline CDR1 reads SGDLS; CDR2 reads YYNGEE.

Details on this clone: The junction differs from germline at one of its ends, possibly a read error. The chain couples TRBV6-1 to TRBJ1-4, with 7 bases lining up with TRBD1. The CDR3 has 15 residues. CDR1 is MNHNS and CDR2 is SASEGT in the germline V gene. CDR3 sequence reads: CASSEGTDGPEKLFF. CDR3 DNA sequence: TGTGCCAGCAGCGAAGGGACAGATGGCCCAGAAAAACTGTTTTTT.

This clone was counted only a few times. The chain combines TRBV5-1 with TRBJ1-2, with D perhaps matching TRBD1 (6 bases). In germline, CDR1 is SGHRS, CDR2 YFSETQ. V was clipped by 1 base and J by 7 bases, with 17 bases between them. There are 15 residues in the CDR3. This CDR3 is CASSLTGRTESGYTF. CDR3 DNA: TGCGCCAGCAGCTTGACGGGCCGGACAGAAAGTGGCTACACCTTC.

The chain couples TRBV6-6 to TRBJ2-7; 10 bases are a match to TRBD2. The CDR3 has 16 amino acids. Germline V gene data show CDR1 as MNHNY and CDR2 as SVGAGI (reference sequence). The ends lost 0 bases at V and 6 bases at J; junction bases unmatched: 8. The CDR3 spells CASSYSTAGGPLEQYF. Here the CDR3 DNA reads TGTGCCAGCAGTTACTCGACAGCGGGGGGGCCACTCGAGCAGTACTTC.

The chain has TRBV7-2 and TRBJ2-1, with TRBD1 identical over 10 bases. Germline V CDR1 and CDR2: SGHTA, FQGNSA. This CDR3 has 15 amino acids. Trimming cost V 4 bases and J 8 bases; bases outside gene matches: 8. Here the CDR3 reads CASSSPGQGKYEQFF. CDR3 nucleotides: TGTGCCAGCAGCTCCCCGGGACAGGGGAAATATGAGCAGTTCTTC.

J is TRBJ1-6 and V is TRBV9, with a weak D call TRBD1 (5 bases). V was pared by 0 bases and J by 10 bases, with 17 bases between. The CDR3 spans 16 residues. Germline V gene data show CDR1 as SGDLS and CDR2 as YYNGEE. This CDR3 reads CASSVDQGEVGSPLHF. The CDR3 DNA reads TGTGCCAGCAGCGTAGACCAAGGGGAAGTAGGATCACCCCTCCACTTT.